Listed below are T cell receptor beta chains from one sample, sequenced in a study of CD8 T cells in Susac syndrome. A single record per CDR3 protein comes from TCRdb applying MiXCR to the immunoSEQ multiplex PCR reads. The table has some 80,000 distinct CDR3 sequences, around 94% seen once. The sequencing input was CD8+ T cells from PBMCs. The source of these receptors is a human donor in good health. Each CDR3 is given with its conserved first and last residue. D genes are given only for firm matches. Clone sizes are given selectively: once, few, many, or a class where the clone is expanded.

J	D	size	V	CDR3	DNA
TRBJ2-5	TRBD2	.	TRBV13	CAGRLAGVGTQYF	TGTGCCGGGCGGCTAGCGGGGGTGGGGACCCAGTACTTC
TRBJ1-1	.	.	TRBV19	CASRTTEAFF	TGTGCCAGTAGGACAACTGAAGCTTTCTTT
TRBJ2-5	TRBD2	.	TRBV3-1	CASSLEIRTSGGSETQYF	TGTGCCAGCAGCCTCGAGATCAGGACTAGCGGGGGCAGTGAGACCCAGTACTTC
TRBJ2-1	.	.	TRBV25-1	CASSEYRGSGNEQFF	TGTGCCAGCAGTGAATACCGGGGGAGCGGCAATGAGCAGTTCTTC
TRBJ2-7	.	.	TRBV13	CASSFGLGSYEQYF	TGTGCCAGCAGCTTTGGGCTTGGAAGCTACGAGCAGTACTTC
TRBJ2-7	.	.	TRBV5-1	CASSLEGSYEQYF	TGCGCCAGCAGCTTGGAGGGCTCCTACGAGCAGTACTTC
TRBJ1-1	.	.	TRBV28	CASRIGPYTEAFF	TGTGCCAGCAGGATCGGACCTTACACTGAAGCTTTCTTT
TRBJ1-5	TRBD1	.	TRBV3-1	CASSQDGRGHQPQHF	TGTGCCAGCAGCCAAGATGGGAGGGGGCATCAGCCCCAGCATTTT
TRBJ1-2	.	.	TRBV27	CASTELNSNYGYTF	TGTGCCAGCACGGAGCTCAACTCTAACTATGGCTACACCTTC
TRBJ2-4	.	.	TRBV7-9	CASSNSLNIQYF	TGTGCCAGCAGCAATTCTCTGAACATTCAGTACTTC
TRBJ1-5	.	.	TRBV12-3/TRBV12-4	CASSLPGFSNQPQHF	TGTGCCAGCAGTTTACCAGGATTCAGCAATCAGCCCCAGCATTTT
TRBJ2-4	TRBD1	.	TRBV14	CASSLSDRVRRYF	TGTGCCAGCAGCCTCTCGGACAGGGTGCGTCGATACTTC
TRBJ2-7	.	.	TRBV27	CASSSRGYEQYF	TGTGCCAGCAGTTCCAGGGGCTACGAGCAGTACTTC
TRBJ2-1	TRBD2	.	TRBV7-9	CASSLARTSGYNEQFF	TGTGCCAGCAGCTTAGCAAGGACTAGCGGTTACAATGAGCAGTTCTTC
TRBJ1-1	.	once	TRBV9	CASSAGGSTEAFF	TGTGCCAGCAGCGCCGGGGGGAGCACTGAAGCTTTCTTT
TRBJ1-1	TRBD1	.	TRBV27	CASFEGATEAFF	TGTGCCAGCTTCGAGGGGGCCACTGAAGCTTTCTTT
TRBJ2-1	.	.	TRBV10-3	CAISESERLTYNEQFF	TGTGCCATCAGTGAGTCGGAGCGACTGACCTACAATGAGCAGTTCTTC
TRBJ1-1	.	.	TRBV7-9	CATTWGNTEAFF	TGTGCCACCACATGGGGGAACACTGAAGCTTTCTTT
TRBJ2-1	TRBD1	.	TRBV5-1	CASSPKPTGWNEQFF	TGCGCCAGCAGCCCAAAGCCGACAGGGTGGAATGAGCAGTTCTTC
TRBJ1-2	.	once	TRBV6-5	CASSYSEGGAAGYTF	TGTGCCAGCAGTTACTCGGAGGGGGGGGCGGCTGGCTACACCTTC
TRBJ2-3	TRBD2	.	TRBV7-9	CASSWGGSGSTDTQYF	TGTGCCAGCAGCTGGGGGGGTAGCGGGTCCACAGATACGCAGTATTTT
TRBJ1-5	.	.	TRBV24-1	CATGQDNQPQHF	TGTGCCACCGGTCAGGACAATCAGCCCCAGCATTTT
TRBJ1-2	.	.	TRBV10-3	CAISVEGGRGYTF	TGTGCCATCAGTGTTGAGGGAGGTAGGGGCTACACCTTC
TRBJ1-4	TRBD1	.	TRBV27	CASSPRDRVTEKLFF	TGTGCCAGCAGTCCGAGGGACAGGGTGACTGAAAAACTGTTTTTT
TRBJ1-1	.	.	TRBV11-2	CASSLDLGNTEAFF	TGTGCCAGCAGCTTAGATCTGGGGAACACTGAAGCTTTCTTT
TRBJ2-3	.	.	TRBV7-6	CASSLGFGGRTDTQYF	TGTGCCAGCAGCTTAGGGTTTGGGGGCCGCACAGATACGCAGTATTTT
TRBJ2-3	.	.	TRBV9	CASSAPVSDTQYF	TGTGCCAGCAGCGCACCTGTCAGCGATACGCAGTATTTT
TRBJ2-3	.	.	TRBV14	CASSQVAYSGLYTDTQYF	TGTGCCAGCAGCCAAGTCGCCTACTCGGGCCTCTACACAGATACGCAGTATTTT
TRBJ2-2	.	.	TRBV30	CAWSVSNTGELFF	TGTGCCTGGAGTGTTTCGAACACCGGGGAGCTGTTTTTT
TRBJ2-5	.	.	TRBV9	CASSVDLARGAQYF	TGTGCCAGCAGCGTAGATCTAGCCCGAGGGGCCCAGTACTTC
TRBJ1-4	.	.	TRBV7-8	CASSSLGGSNEKLFF	TGTGCCAGCAGCTCCCTGGGGGGGTCTAATGAAAAACTGTTTTTT
TRBJ2-1	TRBD2	.	TRBV7-6	CASRPSGRASDEQFF	TGTGCCAGCAGACCTAGCGGGAGGGCCTCCGATGAGCAGTTCTTC
TRBJ2-7	.	.	TRBV29-1	CSVVRGGEQYF	TGCAGCGTTGTAAGGGGGGGCGAGCAGTACTTC
TRBJ2-1	TRBD1	.	TRBV11-1	CASSLAGTGPVNEQFF	TGTGCCAGCAGCTTAGCCGGGACAGGACCCGTCAATGAGCAGTTCTTC
TRBJ2-7	.	.	TRBV24-1	CATSDSDWDEQYF	TGTGCCACCAGTGATTCGGACTGGGACGAGCAGTACTTC
TRBJ2-1	.	.	TRBV7-9	CASSLVSVANEQFF	TGTGCCAGCAGCTTAGTTAGTGTCGCCAATGAGCAGTTCTTC
TRBJ2-5	.	.	TRBV6-5	CASNADPETQYF	TGTGCCAGCAATGCGGACCCCGAGACCCAGTACTTC
TRBJ2-5	TRBD2	.	TRBV6-5	CASSTTSGPQETQYF	TGTGCCAGCAGTACTACTAGCGGGCCACAAGAGACCCAGTACTTC
TRBJ2-7	.	.	TRBV18	CASSAGTLYEQYF	TGTGCCAGCTCAGCCGGGACCCTGTACGAGCAGTACTTC
TRBJ1-5	.	.	TRBV27	CASSFWASQPQHF	TGTGCCAGCAGTTTTTGGGCAAGTCAGCCCCAGCATTTT
TRBJ2-3	TRBD2	.	TRBV6-5	CASSYERGVDTQYF	TGTGCCAGCAGTTACGAGCGGGGGGTGGATACGCAGTATTTT
TRBJ2-3	TRBD2	.	TRBV4-1	CASSHRLAVTSDTQYF	TGCGCCAGCAGCCATCGACTAGCCGTAACATCAGATACGCAGTATTTT
TRBJ2-1	.	.	TRBV6-4	CASSDSDYNEQFF	TGTGCCAGCAGTGACTCTGATTACAATGAGCAGTTCTTC
TRBJ2-1	.	.	TRBV20-1	CSARDRGQHEQFF	TGCAGTGCTAGAGATCGGGGCCAGCATGAGCAGTTCTTC
TRBJ1-1	TRBD1	.	TRBV11-2	CASSPDRGVGTEAFF	TGTGCCAGCAGCCCGGACAGGGGAGTCGGCACTGAAGCTTTCTTT
TRBJ1-4	.	.	TRBV7-6	CASSAPAGVGHEKLFF	TGTGCCAGCAGCGCACCAGCTGGGGTGGGTCATGAAAAACTGTTTTTT
TRBJ1-2	.	.	TRBV19	CASSIAAGNRGYTF	TGTGCCAGTAGTATAGCGGCAGGGAACCGCGGCTACACCTTC
TRBJ2-3	.	.	TRBV29-1	CSVGAVLGPDTQYF	TGCAGCGTTGGGGCAGTTTTGGGTCCAGATACGCAGTATTTT
TRBJ2-2	TRBD2	.	TRBV25-1	CASSGRRSGVNTGELFF	TGTGCCAGCAGTGGACGAAGGAGCGGGGTGAACACCGGGGAGCTGTTTTTT
TRBJ2-5	.	.	TRBV20-1	CSARASNQETQYF	TGCAGTGCTAGAGCCTCAAACCAAGAGACCCAGTACTTC
TRBJ2-6	TRBD1	.	TRBV29-1	CSVSDRLSGANVLTF	TGCAGCGTCTCGGACAGGCTCTCTGGGGCCAACGTCCTGACTTTC
TRBJ1-5	TRBD1	.	TRBV20-1	CSASPGQGDLLIRQPQHF	TGCAGTGCTAGCCCCGGACAGGGTGACCTATTGATCCGCCAGCCCCAGCATTTT
TRBJ1-2	.	.	TRBV5-4	CASSSPLRGFRYTF	TGTGCCAGCAGCTCACCGCTCCGGGGTTTTCGCTACACCTTC
TRBJ2-3	.	.	TRBV4-3	CASSQERWGTDTQYF	TGCGCCAGCAGCCAAGAACGATGGGGCACAGATACGCAGTATTTT
TRBJ1-2	TRBD1	.	TRBV7-2	CASSLGQGLANYGYTF	TGTGCCAGCAGCTTAGGACAGGGCCTAGCTAACTATGGCTACACCTTC